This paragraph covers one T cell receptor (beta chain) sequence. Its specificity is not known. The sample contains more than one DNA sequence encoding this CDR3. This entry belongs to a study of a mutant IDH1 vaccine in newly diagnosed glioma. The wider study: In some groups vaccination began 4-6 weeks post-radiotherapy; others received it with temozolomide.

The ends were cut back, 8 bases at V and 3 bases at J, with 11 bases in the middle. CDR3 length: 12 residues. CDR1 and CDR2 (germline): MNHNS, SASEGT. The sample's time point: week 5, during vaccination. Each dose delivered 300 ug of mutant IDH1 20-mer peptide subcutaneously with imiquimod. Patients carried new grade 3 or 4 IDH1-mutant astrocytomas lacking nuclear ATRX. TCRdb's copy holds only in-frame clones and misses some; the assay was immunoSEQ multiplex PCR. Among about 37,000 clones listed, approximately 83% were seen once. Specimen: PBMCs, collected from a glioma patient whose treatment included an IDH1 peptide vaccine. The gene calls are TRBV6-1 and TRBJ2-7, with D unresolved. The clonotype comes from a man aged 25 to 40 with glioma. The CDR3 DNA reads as TGTGCCAGCTCCGTGGGTGGCTACGAGCAGTACTTC. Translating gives CASSVGGYEQYF.